The clone carrying this TCR beta chain has more than one count but fewer than ten. In germline, CDR1 is MNHNY, CDR2 SVGAGI (reference sequence). The CDR3 totals 12 residues. V was shortened by 4 bases and J by 7 bases, with 8 bases between the two germline ends. The data originate from a study of cytomegalovirus exposure and HLA in healthy donors. The PCR had 60 Vbeta and 13 Jbeta primers. Assay used: immunoSEQ multiplex PCR; TCRdb lists only in-frame clones, some missing. The sample lists approximately 150,000 clones, 80% seen once, with around 4.5% in the top ten. This receptor was taken from a man in his thirties or forties in good health and CMV-seronegative. V gene TRBV6-6 combines with J gene TRBJ2-1, with D unclear. The sequenced material came from PBMCs. The CDR3 protein is CASSSTSNEQFF. The CDR3 bases are TGTGCCAGCAGTTCCACTTCGAATGAGCAGTTCTTC.